This paragraph covers one T cell receptor (beta chain) sequence. The antigen is undetermined. The sample comes from a study of shared clonotypes between healthy human individuals. Notes on the study in general: Shared clonotypes: approximately 5% naive CD4, roughly 3.5% naive CD8, about 2.2% memory CD4, under 0.45% memory CD8. Richness estimates generally favored naive over memory subsets.

Authors' methods: Sequence data from immunoSEQ were junction-only and lacked quality scores; consequently, filtering differed. Clones were sequenced by immunoSEQ multiplex PCR, and TCRdb holds only the in-frame ones, with some missing. V and J calls and clone size are copied from that table; D and trimming were computed from the DNA. The table records some 1 million clones, about 77% of them present only once. The CDR3 loop spans 15 amino acids. The germline gives CDR1 MNHEY, CDR2 SVGAGI. V shed 6 bases, J shed 10 bases, and the junction held 11 bases outside the gene matches. The sample comprised memory CD4+ T cells sorted from blood. As to subset: CD45RA-negative fraction. This chain joins TRBV6-5 and TRBJ2-1; 11 bases line up with TRBD2. The clonotype was recovered from a man aged 18 to 35 in good health. CDR3 protein: CASRLTSGAAGEQFF. CDR3 nucleotides: TGTGCCAGCAGACTGACTAGCGGGGCGGCAGGGGAGCAGTTCTTC.